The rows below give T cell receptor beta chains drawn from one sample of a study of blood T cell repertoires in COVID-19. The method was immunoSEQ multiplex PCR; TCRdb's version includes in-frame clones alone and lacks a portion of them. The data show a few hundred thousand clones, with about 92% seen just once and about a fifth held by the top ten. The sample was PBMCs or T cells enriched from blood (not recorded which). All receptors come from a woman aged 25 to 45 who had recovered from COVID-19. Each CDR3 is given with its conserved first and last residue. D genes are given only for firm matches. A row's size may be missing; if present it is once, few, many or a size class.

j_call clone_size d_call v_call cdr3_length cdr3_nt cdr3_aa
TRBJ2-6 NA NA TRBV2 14 TGTGCCAGCGGAGCCCTCTCTGGGGCCAACGTCCTGACTTTC CASGALSGANVLTF
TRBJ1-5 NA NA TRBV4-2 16 TGTGCCAGCAGCCAGGTCATGGGGGGTGACAATCAGCCCCAGCATTTT CASSQVMGGDNQPQHF
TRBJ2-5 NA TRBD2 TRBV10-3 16 TGTGCCATCAGCCCTAGCGGGGGGGCGATCGGGGAGACCCAGTACTTC CAISPSGGAIGETQYF
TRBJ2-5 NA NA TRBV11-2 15 TGTGCCAGCAGCTTAGGTCCGGGTCCTCAAGAGACCCAGTACTTC CASSLGPGPQETQYF
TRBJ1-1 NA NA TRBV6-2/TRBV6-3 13 TGTGCCAGCAGTTCAGTTAGGTGGAGTGAAGCTTTCTTT CASSSVRWSEAFF
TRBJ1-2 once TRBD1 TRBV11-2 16 TGTGCCAGCAGCCTGAAGACAGGGGTCGATAACTATGGCTACACCTTC CASSLKTGVDNYGYTF
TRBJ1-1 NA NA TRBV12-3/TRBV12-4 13 TGTGCCAGCAGTTGGACTTCGGGAACTGAAGCTTTCTTT CASSWTSGTEAFF
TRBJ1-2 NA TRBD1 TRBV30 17 TGTGCCTGGAGACTGGTGACAGGGGTCCCGGCTAACTATGGCTACACCTTC CAWRLVTGVPANYGYTF
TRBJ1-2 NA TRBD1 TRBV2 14 TGTGCCAGCAGTACACAGGGGGCGGAATATGGCTACACCTTC CASSTQGAEYGYTF
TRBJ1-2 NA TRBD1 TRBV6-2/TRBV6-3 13 TGTGCCAGCAGTTATGGGAGGGACAGGAGCTACACCTTC CASSYGRDRSYTF
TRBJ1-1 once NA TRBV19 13 TGTGCCAGTAGTGTAGCGTTGAACACTGAAGCTTTCTTT CASSVALNTEAFF
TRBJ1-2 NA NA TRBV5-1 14 TGCGCCAGCAGCCAGAGGGGGGAGGGATATGGCTACACCTTC CASSQRGEGYGYTF
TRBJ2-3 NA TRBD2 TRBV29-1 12 TGCAGCGGTGCGGGGGGGGTAGATACGCAGTATTTT CSGAGGVDTQYF
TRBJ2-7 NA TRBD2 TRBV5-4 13 TGTGCCAGCAGCTTTACGGGAGGTAACGAGCAGTACTTC CASSFTGGNEQYF
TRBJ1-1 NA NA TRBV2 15 TGTGCCAGCAGTGAAAGCAGGGCTGCGCACACTGAAGCTTTCTTT CASSESRAAHTEAFF
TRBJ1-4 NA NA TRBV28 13 TGTGCCAGCAGTTCCGGTCGAGAGGAAAAACTGTTTTTT CASSSGREEKLFF
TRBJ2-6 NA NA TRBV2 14 TGTGCCACCTACGACTACTCTGGGGCCAACGTCCTGACTTTC CATYDYSGANVLTF
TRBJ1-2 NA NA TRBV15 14 TGTGCCACCAGCAGAGATTCCGGGGTAGGTGGCTACACCTTC CATSRDSGVGGYTF
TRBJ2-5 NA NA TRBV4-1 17 TGCGCCAGCAGCCAAGATAGAGGGCTAGCCAACTCAGAGACCCAGTACTTC CASSQDRGLANSETQYF
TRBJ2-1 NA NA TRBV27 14 TGTGCCAGCCGGCCGGACTCCCCCTTGAGTGAGCAGTTCTTC CASRPDSPLSEQFF
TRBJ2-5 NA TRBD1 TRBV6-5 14 TGTGCCAGCAGTCCGACAGGGGGCTACGAGACCCAGTACTTC CASSPTGGYETQYF
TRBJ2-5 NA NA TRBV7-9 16 TGTGCCAGCAGTCTAAACAGGCAGTGGGCGGCAGAGACCCAGTACTTC CASSLNRQWAAETQYF
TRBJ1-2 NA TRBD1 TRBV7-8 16 TGTGCCAGCAGCTTAGGAGGTGGGACAGGGGACCGTGGCTACACCTTC CASSLGGGTGDRGYTF
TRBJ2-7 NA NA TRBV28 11 TGTGCCAGCACTCCGGGGAGAGTGCAGTACTTC CASTPGRVQYF
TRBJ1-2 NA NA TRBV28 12 TGTGCCAGCAGTCCCGGGGGGGAGGGCTACACCTTC CASSPGGEGYTF
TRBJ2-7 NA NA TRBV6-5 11 TGTGCCAGCGAGGCGCACTACGAGCAGTACTTC CASEAHYEQYF
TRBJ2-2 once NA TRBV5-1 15 TGCGCCAGCAGCTTGGCAGCGGGCGTGTCCGGGGAGCTGTTTTTT CASSLAAGVSGELFF
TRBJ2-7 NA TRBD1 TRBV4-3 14 TGCGCCAGCAGCCACGGGACAGGGTTCTACGAGCAGTACTTC CASSHGTGFYEQYF
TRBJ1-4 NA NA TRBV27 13 TGTGCCAGCAGTTTATACAGAGATGAAAAACTGTTTTTT CASSLYRDEKLFF
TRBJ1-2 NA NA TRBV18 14 TGTGCCAGCTCAAGTTCGGAGGGCGACTATGGCTACACCTTC CASSSSEGDYGYTF
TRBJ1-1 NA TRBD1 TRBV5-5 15 TGTGCCAGCAGCCAAACGCAGGGGGTGGGCACTGAAGCTTTCTTT CASSQTQGVGTEAFF
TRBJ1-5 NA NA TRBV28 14 TGTGCCAGCAGTTTATCCTCCCGCAATCAGCCCCAGCATTTT CASSLSSRNQPQHF
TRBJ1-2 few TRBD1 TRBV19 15 TGTGCCAGTAGTACGACAGGGGGCAGGAACTATGGCTACACCTTC CASSTTGGRNYGYTF